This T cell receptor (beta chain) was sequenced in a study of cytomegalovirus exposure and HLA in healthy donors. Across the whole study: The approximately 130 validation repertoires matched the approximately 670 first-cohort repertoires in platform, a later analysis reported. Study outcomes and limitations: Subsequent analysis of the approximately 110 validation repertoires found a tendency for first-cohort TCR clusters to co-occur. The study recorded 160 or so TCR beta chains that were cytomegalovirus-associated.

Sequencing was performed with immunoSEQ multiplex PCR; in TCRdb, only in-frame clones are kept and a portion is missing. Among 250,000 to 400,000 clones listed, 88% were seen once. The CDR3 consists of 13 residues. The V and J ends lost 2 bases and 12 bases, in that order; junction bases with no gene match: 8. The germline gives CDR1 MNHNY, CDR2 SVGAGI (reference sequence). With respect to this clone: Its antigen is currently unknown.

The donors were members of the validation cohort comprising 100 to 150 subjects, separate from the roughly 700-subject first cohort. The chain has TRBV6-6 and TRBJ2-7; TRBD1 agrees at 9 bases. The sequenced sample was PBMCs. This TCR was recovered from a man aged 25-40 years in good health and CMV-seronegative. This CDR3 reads CASSYQSGQGAYF. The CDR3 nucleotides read TGTGCCAGCAGTTACCAGTCGGGACAGGGAGCGTACTTC.